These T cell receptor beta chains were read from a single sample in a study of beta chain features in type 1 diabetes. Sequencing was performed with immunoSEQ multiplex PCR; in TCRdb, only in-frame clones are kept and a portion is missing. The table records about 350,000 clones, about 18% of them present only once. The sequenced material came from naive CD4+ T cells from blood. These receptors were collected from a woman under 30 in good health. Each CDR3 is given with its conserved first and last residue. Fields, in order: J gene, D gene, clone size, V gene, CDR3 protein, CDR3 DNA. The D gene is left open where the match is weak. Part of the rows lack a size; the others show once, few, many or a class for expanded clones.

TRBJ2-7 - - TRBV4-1 CASSQHPGVSEQYF TGCGCCAGCAGCCAGCATCCGGGGGTGAGCGAGCAGTACTTC
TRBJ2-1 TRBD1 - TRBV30 CAWSVQTGPFYNEQFF TGTGCCTGGAGTGTTCAGACAGGGCCTTTCTACAATGAGCAGTTCTTC
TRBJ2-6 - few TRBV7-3 CASSFRPGGANVLTF TGTGCCAGCAGCTTTCGACCCGGGGGGGCCAACGTCCTGACTTTC
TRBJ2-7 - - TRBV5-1 CASSPTNRPYEQYF TGCGCCAGCAGCCCGACAAACCGCCCCTACGAGCAGTACTTC
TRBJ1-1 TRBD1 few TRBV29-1 CSVQGVGTEAFF TGCAGCGTACAGGGGGTAGGCACTGAAGCTTTCTTT
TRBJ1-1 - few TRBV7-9 CASTLLALEAFF TGTGCCAGCACCCTCCTGGCCCTGGAAGCTTTCTTT
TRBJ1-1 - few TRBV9 CASSAGGAPDTEAFF TGTGCCAGCAGCGCTGGAGGGGCGCCGGACACTGAAGCTTTCTTT
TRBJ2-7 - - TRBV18 CASSPPGQGYEQYF TGTGCCAGCTCACCACCGGGCCAGGGATACGAGCAGTACTTC
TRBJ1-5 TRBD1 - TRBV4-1 CASSHRTGQDQPQHF TGCGCCAGCAGCCACCGGACAGGGCAAGATCAGCCCCAGCATTTT
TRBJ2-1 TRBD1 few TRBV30 CAWRNPGQGSYNEQFF TGTGCCTGGAGAAATCCGGGACAGGGGTCCTACAATGAGCAGTTCTTC
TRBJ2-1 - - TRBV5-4 CASSLGHTSSYNEQFF TGTGCCAGCAGCTTGGGACACACGAGCTCCTACAATGAGCAGTTCTTC
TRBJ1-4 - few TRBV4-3 CASSRTGATNEKLFF TGCGCCAGCAGCCGGACGGGAGCAACTAATGAAAAACTGTTTTTT
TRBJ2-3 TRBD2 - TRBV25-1 CASSELALAGNTDTQYF TGTGCCAGCAGTGAATTAGCGCTAGCGGGGAACACAGATACGCAGTATTTT
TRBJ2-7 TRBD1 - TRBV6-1 CASSRDRYNYEQYF TGTGCCAGCAGTAGGGACAGATACAACTACGAGCAGTACTTC
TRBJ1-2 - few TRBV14 CASSRGSRGYTF TGTGCCAGCAGCCGCGGGAGTAGGGGCTACACCTTC
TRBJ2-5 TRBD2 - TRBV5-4 CASSTASGEETQYF TGTGCCAGCAGCACTGCTAGCGGGGAGGAGACCCAGTACTTC
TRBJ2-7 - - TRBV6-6 CATGGAGEQYF TGTGCTACCGGAGGGGCGGGCGAGCAGTACTTC
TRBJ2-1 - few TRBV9 CASGPPGLAFYNEQFF TGTGCCAGCGGCCCCCCAGGGCTAGCGTTCTACAATGAGCAGTTCTTC
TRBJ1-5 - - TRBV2 CASSQDGISNQPQHF TGTGCCAGCAGTCAGGACGGGATTAGCAATCAGCCCCAGCATTTT
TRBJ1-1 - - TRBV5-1 CASSPDGQPNTEAFF TGCGCCAGCAGTCCTGACGGACAGCCGAACACTGAAGCTTTCTTT
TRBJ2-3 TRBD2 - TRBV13 CASSLQKLAGSDTQYF TGTGCCAGCAGCTTACAGAAACTAGCGGGGTCAGATACGCAGTATTTT
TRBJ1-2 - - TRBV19 CASSLEANYGYTF TGTGCCAGTAGCCTGGAGGCTAACTATGGCTACACCTTC
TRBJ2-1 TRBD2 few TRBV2 CASSGGEYNEQFF TGTGCCAGTTCGGGAGGGGAATACAATGAGCAGTTCTTC
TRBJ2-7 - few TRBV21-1 CASSKEAGRGISIDEQYF TGTGCCAGCAGCAAAGAGGCGGGCAGGGGGATATCGATCGACGAGCAGTACTTC
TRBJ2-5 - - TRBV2 CASGTFQETQYF TGTGCCAGCGGGACATTCCAAGAGACCCAGTACTTC
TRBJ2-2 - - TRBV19 CASSIRGTGELFF TGTGCCAGTAGTATACGGGGGACCGGGGAGCTGTTTTTT
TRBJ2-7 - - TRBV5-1 CASSPEEGFPYEQYF TGCGCCAGCAGCCCGGAGGAGGGGTTCCCCTACGAGCAGTACTTC
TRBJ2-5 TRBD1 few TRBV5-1 CASSVGQQETQYF TGCGCCAGCAGCGTGGGACAGCAAGAGACCCAGTACTTC
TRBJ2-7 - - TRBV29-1 CSVEETGGDEQYF TGCAGCGTTGAGGAGACAGGAGGAGACGAGCAGTACTTC
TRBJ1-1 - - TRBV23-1 CASPEKPGTWVLSLTEAFF TGCGCCAGCCCGGAGAAACCCGGGACATGGGTTTTGAGTCTCACTGAAGCTTTCTTT
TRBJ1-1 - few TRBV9 CASSGAGARTEAFF TGTGCCAGCAGCGGGGCGGGGGCTCGTACTGAAGCTTTCTTT
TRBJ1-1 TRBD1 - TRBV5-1 CASSWDRGREAFF TGCGCCAGCAGCTGGGACAGGGGGCGTGAAGCTTTCTTT
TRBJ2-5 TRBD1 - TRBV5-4 CASRDRSQETQYF TGTGCCAGCAGGGACAGGTCTCAAGAGACCCAGTACTTC
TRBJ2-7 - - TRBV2 CASSEEAGGYEQYF TGTGCCAGCAGTGAAGAGGCCGGCGGCTACGAGCAGTACTTC
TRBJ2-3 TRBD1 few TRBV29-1 CSVVASGGPTDTQYF TGCAGCGTTGTTGCGTCAGGGGGTCCCACAGATACGCAGTATTTT
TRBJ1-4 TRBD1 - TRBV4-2 CASSPRDRDNEKLFF TGTGCCAGCAGCCCCCGGGACAGGGATAATGAAAAACTGTTTTTT
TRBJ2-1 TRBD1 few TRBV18 CASSHGTGGMVYNEQFF TGTGCCAGCTCACACGGGACAGGGGGCATGGTGTACAATGAGCAGTTCTTC
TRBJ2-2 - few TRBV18 CASSPPSRGAGELFF TGTGCCAGCTCACCACCGTCCAGGGGCGCCGGGGAGCTGTTTTTT
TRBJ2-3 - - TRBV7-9 CASSPPGGGTDTQYF TGTGCCAGCAGCCCGCCCGGGGGAGGCACAGATACGCAGTATTTT
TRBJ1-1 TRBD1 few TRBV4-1 CASSHGQGPGTEAFF TGCGCCAGCAGCCATGGACAGGGCCCGGGAACTGAAGCTTTCTTT